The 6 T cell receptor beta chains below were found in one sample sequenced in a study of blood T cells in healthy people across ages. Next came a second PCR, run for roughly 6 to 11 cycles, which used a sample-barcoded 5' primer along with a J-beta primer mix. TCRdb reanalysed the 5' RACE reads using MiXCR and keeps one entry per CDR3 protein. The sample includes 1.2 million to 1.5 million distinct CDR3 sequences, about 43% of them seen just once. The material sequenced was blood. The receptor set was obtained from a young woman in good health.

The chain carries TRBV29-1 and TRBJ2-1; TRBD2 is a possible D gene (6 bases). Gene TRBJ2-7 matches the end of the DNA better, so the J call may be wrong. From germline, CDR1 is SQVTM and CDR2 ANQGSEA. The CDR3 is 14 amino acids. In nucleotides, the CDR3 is TGCAGCGTTGAACGGGACTTAAATTACAATGAGCAGTACTTC. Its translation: CSVERDLNYNEQYF.

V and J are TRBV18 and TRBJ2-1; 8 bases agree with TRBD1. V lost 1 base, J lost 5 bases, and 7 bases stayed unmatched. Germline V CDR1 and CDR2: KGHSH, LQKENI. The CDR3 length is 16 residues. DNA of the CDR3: TGTGCCAGCTCACCACTGGGGACAGGCGGAAACAATGAGCAGTTCTTC. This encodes CASSPLGTGGNNEQFF.

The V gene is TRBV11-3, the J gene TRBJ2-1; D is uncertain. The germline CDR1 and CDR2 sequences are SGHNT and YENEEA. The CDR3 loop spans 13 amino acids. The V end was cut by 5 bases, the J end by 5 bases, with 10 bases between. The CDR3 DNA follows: TGTGCCAGCAGCCACGAGCAGGACAATGAGCAGTTCTTC. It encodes CASSHEQDNEQFF.

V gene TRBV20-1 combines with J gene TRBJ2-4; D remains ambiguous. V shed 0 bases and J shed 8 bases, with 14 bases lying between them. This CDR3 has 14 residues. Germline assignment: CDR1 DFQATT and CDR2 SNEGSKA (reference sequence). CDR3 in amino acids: CSARDISRQDIQYF. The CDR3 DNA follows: TGCAGTGCTAGAGATATCTCACGGCAGGACATTCAGTACTTC.

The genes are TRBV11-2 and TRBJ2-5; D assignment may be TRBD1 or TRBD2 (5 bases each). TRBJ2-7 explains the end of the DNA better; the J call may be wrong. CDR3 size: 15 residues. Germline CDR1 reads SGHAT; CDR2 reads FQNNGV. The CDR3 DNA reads TGTGCCAGCAGCTTAGGAGGGGTGGCCGAGTACGAGCAGTACTTC. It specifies CASSLGGVAEYEQYF.

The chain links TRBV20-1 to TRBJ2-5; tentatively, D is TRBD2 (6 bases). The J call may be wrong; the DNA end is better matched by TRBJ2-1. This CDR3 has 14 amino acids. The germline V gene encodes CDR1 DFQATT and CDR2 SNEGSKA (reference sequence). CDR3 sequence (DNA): TGCAGTGCTGGGAAGACTAGTATTGAAGAGACCCAGTTCTTC. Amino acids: CSAGKTSIEETQFF.